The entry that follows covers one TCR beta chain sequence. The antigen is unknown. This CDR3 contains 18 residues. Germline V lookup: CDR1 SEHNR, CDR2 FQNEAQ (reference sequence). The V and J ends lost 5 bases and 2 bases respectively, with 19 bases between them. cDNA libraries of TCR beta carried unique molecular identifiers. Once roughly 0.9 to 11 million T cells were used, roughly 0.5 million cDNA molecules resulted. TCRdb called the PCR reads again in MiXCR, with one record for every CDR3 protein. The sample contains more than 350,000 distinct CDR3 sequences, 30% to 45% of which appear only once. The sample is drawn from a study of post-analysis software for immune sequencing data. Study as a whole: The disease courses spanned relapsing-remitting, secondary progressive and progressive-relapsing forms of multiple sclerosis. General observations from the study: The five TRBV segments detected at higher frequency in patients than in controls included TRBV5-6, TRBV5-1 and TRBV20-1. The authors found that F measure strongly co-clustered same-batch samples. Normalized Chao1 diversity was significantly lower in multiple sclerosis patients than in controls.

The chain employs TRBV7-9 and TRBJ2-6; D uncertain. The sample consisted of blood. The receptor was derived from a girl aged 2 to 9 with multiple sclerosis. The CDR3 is CASSARWGKTAGANVLTF. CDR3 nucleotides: TGTGCCAGCAGCGCTAGGTGGGGTAAAACAGCTGGGGCCAACGTCCTGACTTTC.